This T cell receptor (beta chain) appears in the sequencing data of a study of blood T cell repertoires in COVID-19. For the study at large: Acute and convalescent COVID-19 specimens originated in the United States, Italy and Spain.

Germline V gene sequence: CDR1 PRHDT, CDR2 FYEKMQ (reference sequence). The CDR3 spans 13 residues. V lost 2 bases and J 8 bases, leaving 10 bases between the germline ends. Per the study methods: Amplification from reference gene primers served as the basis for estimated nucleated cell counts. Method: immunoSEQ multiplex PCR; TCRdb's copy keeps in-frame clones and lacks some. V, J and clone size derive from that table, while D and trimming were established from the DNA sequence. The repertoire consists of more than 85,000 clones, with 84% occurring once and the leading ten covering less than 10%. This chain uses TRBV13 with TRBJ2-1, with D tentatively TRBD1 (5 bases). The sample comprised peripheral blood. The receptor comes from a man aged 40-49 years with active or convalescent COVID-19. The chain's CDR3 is CASSLSGIYEQFF. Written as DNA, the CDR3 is TGTGCCAGCAGCTTATCAGGGATCTATGAGCAGTTCTTC.